The T cell receptor (beta chain) described here comes from a study of shared clonotypes between healthy human individuals. Sequenced by immunoSEQ multiplex PCR; TCRdb stores in-frame clones only, minus some. Here the sample spans about 1.1 million clones, about four fifths being singletons. The CDR3 is 14 amino acids. Germline assignment: CDR1 PRHDT and CDR2 FYEKMQ (reference sequence). The junction had 5 bases not matched to a gene; V was cut back by 3 bases and J by 4 bases. This TCR was recovered from a man aged 18 to 30 in good health. Some clones in this sample may be carry-over from other donors' samples. The rearrangement links TRBV13 to TRBJ1-2, with TRBD1 matching over 7 bases. Sequenced input: memory CD4+ T cells from PBMCs. Sample subset: CD45RA-negative fraction. The CDR3 spells CASSFSQGGYGYTF. The CDR3 nucleotides read TGTGCCAGCAGCTTCTCTCAGGGGGGCTATGGCTACACCTTC.